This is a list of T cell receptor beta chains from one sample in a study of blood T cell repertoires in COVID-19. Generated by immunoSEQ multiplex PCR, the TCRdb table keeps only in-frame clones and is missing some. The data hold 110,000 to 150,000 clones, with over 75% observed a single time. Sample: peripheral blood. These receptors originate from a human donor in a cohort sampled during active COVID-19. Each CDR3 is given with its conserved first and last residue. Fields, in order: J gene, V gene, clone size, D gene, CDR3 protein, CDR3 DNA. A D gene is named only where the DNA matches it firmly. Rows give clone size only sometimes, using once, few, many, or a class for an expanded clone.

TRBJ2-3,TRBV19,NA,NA,CATAAGASTDTQYF,TGTGCCACTGCCGCAGGGGCCAGCACAGATACGCAGTATTTT
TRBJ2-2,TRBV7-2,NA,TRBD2,CASSLSGRATGELFF,TGTGCCAGCAGCCTCTCAGGGAGGGCTACCGGGGAGCTGTTTTTT
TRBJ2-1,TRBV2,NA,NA,CASSEQGLTYNEQFF,TGTGCCAGCAGTGAACAGGGCCTTACCTACAATGAGCAGTTCTTC
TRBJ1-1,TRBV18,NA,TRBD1,CASSPGQFSSTEAFF,TGTGCCAGCTCACCGGGACAGTTTTCGAGCACTGAAGCTTTCTTT
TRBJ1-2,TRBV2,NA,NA,CASSPRQTNYGYTF,TGTGCCAGCAGTCCCAGACAGACGAACTATGGCTACACCTTC
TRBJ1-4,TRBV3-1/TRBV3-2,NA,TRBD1,CASSQADRGHRGLFF,TGTGCCAGCAGCCAGGCGGACAGGGGGCATCGAGGACTGTTTTTT
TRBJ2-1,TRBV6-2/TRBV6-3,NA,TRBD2,CASSYSGLAGDQDEQFF,TGTGCCAGCAGTTACTCAGGACTAGCGGGAGATCAGGATGAGCAGTTCTTC
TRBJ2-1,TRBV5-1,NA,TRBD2,CASSLGNSGRYEQFF,TGCGCCAGCAGCTTGGGGAATAGCGGGAGATATGAGCAGTTCTTC
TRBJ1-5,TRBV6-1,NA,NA,CASSDLSLPPQHF,TGTGCCAGCAGTGACCTTTCCCTTCCGCCCCAGCATTTT
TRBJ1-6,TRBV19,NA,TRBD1,CASSAQGENSPLHF,TGTGCCAGTAGTGCCCAGGGGGAAAATTCACCCCTCCACTTT
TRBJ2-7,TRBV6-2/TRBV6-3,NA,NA,CASSKTYEQYF,TGTGCCAGCAGTAAGACATACGAGCAGTACTTC
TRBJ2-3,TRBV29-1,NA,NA,CSVDSGPDTQYF,TGCAGCGTAGACTCAGGGCCAGATACGCAGTATTTT
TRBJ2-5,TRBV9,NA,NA,CASSVAQETQYF,TGTGCCAGCAGCGTAGCACAAGAGACCCAGTACTTC
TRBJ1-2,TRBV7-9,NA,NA,CASSLRGIGYTF,TGTGCCAGCAGCCTACGGGGAATTGGCTACACCTTC
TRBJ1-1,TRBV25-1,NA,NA,CASSDASGVGSEAFF,TGTGCCAGCAGTGATGCATCGGGGGTGGGGTCTGAAGCTTTCTTT
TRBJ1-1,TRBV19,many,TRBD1,CASSKGTGVTEAFF,TGTGCCAGTAGTAAGGGGACAGGGGTCACTGAAGCTTTCTTT
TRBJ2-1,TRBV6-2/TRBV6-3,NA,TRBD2,CASSSGGRRGYNEQFF,TGTGCCAGCAGTTCGGGAGGGAGGAGAGGGTACAATGAGCAGTTCTTC
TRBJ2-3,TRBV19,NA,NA,CASSPLTGTDTQYF,TGTGCCAGTAGTCCTCTGACAGGCACAGATACGCAGTATTTT